This is a list of T cell receptor beta chains from one sample in a study of T cells in Graves' hyperthyroidism and ophthalmopathy. TCRdb used MiXCR to reprocess the multiplex PCR reads, holding one entry per CDR3 protein. The top ten hold about 7% of the sample, which has about 600,000 distinct CDR3 sequences, approximately 15% seen once. Sequencing was performed on blood. Receptors were obtained from a woman between 18 and 29 years old with Graves' ophthalmopathy. The CDR3 runs from the conserved cysteine through the conserved F or W. D genes are given only for firm matches. The listing skips clone size in some rows; elsewhere it reads once, few, many or a size class.

>-|-|TRBJ1-1|TRBV28
CASSLSMGDEAFF
TGTGCCAGCAGTTTGAGTATGGGTGATGAAGCTTTCTTT
>many|-|TRBJ2-7|TRBV2
CASSEPEQYF
TGTGCCAGCAGTGAACCCGAGCAGTACTTC
>many|-|TRBJ1-1|TRBV3-1
CASSPLGGGNTEAFF
TGTGCCAGCAGCCCTCTGGGGGGGGGGAACACTGAAGCTTTCTTT
>few|TRBD2|TRBJ2-1|TRBV19
CASSSSGRAREQFF
TGTGCCAGTAGTTCCAGCGGGAGGGCCCGGGAGCAGTTCTTC
>-|TRBD2|TRBJ2-5|TRBV6-1
CASSGGVGGRKETQYF
TGTGCCAGCAGTGGAGGGGTGGGAGGGAGGAAAGAGACCCAGTACTTC
>many|-|TRBJ2-4|TRBV11-1
CASSLDSGATKNIQYF
TGTGCCAGCAGCTTAGATTCGGGAGCAACCAAAAACATTCAGTACTTC
>many|TRBD1|TRBJ1-2|TRBV29-1
CSVGEGAYGYTF
TGCAGCGTTGGAGAGGGGGCGTATGGCTACACCTTC
>few|TRBD2|TRBJ2-3|TRBV11-2
CASSLDPPTSGNTDTQYF
TGTGCCAGCAGCTTAGACCCCCCCACTAGCGGAAACACAGATACGCAGTATTTT
>many|TRBD2|TRBJ2-7|TRBV7-7
CASSSGAGDVYEQYF
TGTGCTAGCAGCTCCGGGGCGGGGGATGTCTACGAGCAGTACTTC
>few|-|TRBJ2-1|TRBV9
CASSVGGGWNEQSF
TGTGCCAGCAGCGTAGGTGGGGGTTGGAATGAGCAGTCCTTC
>many|-|TRBJ2-1|TRBV11-3
CASSLASETANNEQFF
TGTGCCAGCAGCTTAGCCTCCGAGACAGCAAACAATGAGCAGTTCTTC
>many|TRBD2|TRBJ2-7|TRBV7-2
CASSSIAGGRREQYF
TGTGCCAGCAGCTCAATAGCGGGAGGAAGGCGCGAGCAGTACTTC
>few|TRBD2|TRBJ2-3|TRBV10-1
CASSESTGGKDTQYF
TGCGCCAGCAGTGAGTCAACGGGAGGGAAAGATACGCAGTATTTT
>many|-|TRBJ2-1|TRBV18
CASSLGEAYNEQFF
TGTGCCAGCTCACTCGGGGAAGCCTACAATGAGCAGTTCTTC
>many|-|TRBJ1-1|TRBV28
CASSLPRGATEAFF
TGTGCCAGCAGTCTACCCAGGGGCGCCACTGAAGCTTTCTTT
>many|-|TRBJ2-1|TRBV7-9
CASSLVEGAHEQFF
TGTGCCAGCAGCTTAGTGGAGGGGGCTCATGAGCAGTTCTTC
>many|-|TRBJ1-5|TRBV27
CASSLASHSNQPQHF
TGTGCCAGCAGTTTAGCAAGCCATAGCAATCAGCCCCAGCATTTT